The present entry profiles one TCR beta chain with its context. The CDR3 spans 14 residues. Germline values: CDR1 LNHDA, CDR2 SQIVND (reference sequence). V gave up 3 bases and J gave up 2 bases, with 10 bases separating them. These data belong to a study of T cell changes during pregnancy in multiple sclerosis. Assay: immunoSEQ multiplex PCR; the TCRdb copy retains only in-frame clones and omits some. The sample records 85,000 to 130,000 clones, roughly nine tenths being singletons. The sample here was peripheral blood, taken before pregnancy. This receptor was identified in a female donor with multiple sclerosis, enrolled in a pregnancy study. This rearrangement joins TRBV19 to TRBJ2-5, with a tentative D call TRBD2 (5 bases). This CDR3 reads CASSIRGFQETQYF. The DNA of the CDR3 is TGTGCCAGTAGTATTCGAGGGTTTCAAGAGACCCAGTACTTC.